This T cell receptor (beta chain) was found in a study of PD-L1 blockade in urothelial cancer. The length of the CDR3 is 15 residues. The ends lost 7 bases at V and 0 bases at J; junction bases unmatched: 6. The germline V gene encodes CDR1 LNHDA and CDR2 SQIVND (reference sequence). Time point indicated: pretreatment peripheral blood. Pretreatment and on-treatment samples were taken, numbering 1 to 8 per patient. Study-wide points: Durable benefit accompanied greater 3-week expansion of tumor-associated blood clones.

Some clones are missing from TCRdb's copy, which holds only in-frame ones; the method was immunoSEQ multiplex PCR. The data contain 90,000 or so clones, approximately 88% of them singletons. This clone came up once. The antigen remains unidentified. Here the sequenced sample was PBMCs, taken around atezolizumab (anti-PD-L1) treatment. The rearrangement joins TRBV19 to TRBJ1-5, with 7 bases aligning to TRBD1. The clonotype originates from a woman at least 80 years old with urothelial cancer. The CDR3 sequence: CASKLTGASNQPQHF. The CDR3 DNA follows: TGTGCCAGTAAACTTACAGGGGCTAGCAATCAGCCCCAGCATTTT.